The T cell receptor beta chain under discussion was sequenced for a study of shared clonotypes between healthy human individuals. Across the whole study: Participating donors consisted of two women and a few men aged 18 to 49.

General study results and limits: Clonotype sharing across donors was expected to vary with sequencing depth. Tissue TCR repertoires likely differ from these blood-only repertoires.

A single count supports this clone. Its antigen is not known. This CDR3 is built from 14 residues. Germline CDR1 reads LNHDA; CDR2 reads SQIVND (reference sequence). Trimming removed 1 base from V and 1 base from J, with 8 bases in between. Using immunoSEQ multiplex PCR, the repertoire was profiled, and TCRdb retains in-frame clones only, with some absent. The table includes about 2.1 million clones, about 92% detected once. Terminally differentiated effector memory CD45RA+ cells were excluded by CCR7 positive selection of CD45RO-negative cells. Each of the donors was a healthy adult who was HIV-negative and had not had a recent acute infection or vaccination.

Sequenced sample: naive CD8+ T cells from PBMCs. The V call is TRBV19, the J call TRBJ2-7, with D perhaps TRBD2 (5 bases). This clonotype was sampled from a man younger than 35 in good health. Some clones in this sample may be carry-over from other donors' samples. CDR3 in amino acids: CASSIARGSYEQYF. The CDR3 nucleotides are TGTGCCAGTAGTATAGCGCGAGGGTCCTACGAGCAGTACTTC.